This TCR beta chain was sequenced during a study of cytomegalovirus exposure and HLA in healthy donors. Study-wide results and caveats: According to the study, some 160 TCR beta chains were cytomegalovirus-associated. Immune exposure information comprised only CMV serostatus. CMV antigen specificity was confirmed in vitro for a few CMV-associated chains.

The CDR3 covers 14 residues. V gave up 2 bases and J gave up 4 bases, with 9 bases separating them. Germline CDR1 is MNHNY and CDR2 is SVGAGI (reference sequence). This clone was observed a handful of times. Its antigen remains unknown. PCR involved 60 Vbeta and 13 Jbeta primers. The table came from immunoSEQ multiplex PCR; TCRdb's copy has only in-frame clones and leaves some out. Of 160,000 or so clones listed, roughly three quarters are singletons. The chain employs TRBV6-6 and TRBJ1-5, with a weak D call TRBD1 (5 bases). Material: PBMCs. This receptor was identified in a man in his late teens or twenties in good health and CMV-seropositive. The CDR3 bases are TGTGCCAGCAGTTACATGGAGGGGAATCAGCCCCAGCATTTT. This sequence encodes CASSYMEGNQPQHF.